This TCR beta chain was identified during a study of shared clonotypes between healthy human individuals (TCRdb year 2020). Concerning the study at large: The cohort included a few men and a couple of women between 18 and 49 years of age. Blood TCR repertoires of a handful of healthy adults were deeply sequenced to estimate repertoire size and the extent of clonotype sharing between individuals. Different laboratories and diverse techniques were used to prepare libraries and sequence TCR repertoires, to increase sequencing depth and limit assay-specific biases. For each donor, three plates each were used for CD4 naive and CD4 memory, two plates were used for CD8 naive, and one plate was used for CD8 memory. Per donor, leukapheresis produced somewhere between about 0.8 and 9 billion PBMCs.

Using the deep immunoSEQ assay, multiplex PCR amplified TCR CDR3 regions from genomic DNA. For each cell subset, the extracted genomic DNA was distributed evenly across all wells of several immunoSEQ 96-well plates, and each plate served as one replicate. Each replicate PCR for sorted subsets received about 180 ng genomic DNA, equal to roughly 29,000 T cell genomes. Purified libraries were quantified with a Qubit 3.0 fluorometer, sized on a Bioanalyzer 2100, and re-quantified with the KAPA Library Quantification kit. Each immunoSEQ 96-well plate was sequenced on its own single-read 150-cycle Illumina NextSeq 550 flow cell. The original methods were these. The immunoSEQ output contained only junctional sequences without quality scores, so filtering could not match that applied to full-length reads. Sequences were annotated with PyIR, a Python wrapper for IgBLAST v1.9, and V/J genes and CDR3 were assigned using IMGT germline references. Reads were removed for weak V/J assignments (E-value above 1e-6), missing CDR3, stop codons, out-of-frame junctions, or ambiguous translated residues. A V3J clonotype was defined by an identical inferred V gene, J gene, and CDR3 amino acid sequence. Percentage overlap between repertoires was calculated by dividing the number of shared unique clonotypes by the size of the smaller repertoire. RTK rarefaction, the Chao1 estimator, and Recon v2.1 estimates of unobserved clonotypes were used to assess repertoire richness. Generation probabilities were computed with OLGA for all TCRbeta clonotypes obtained by the gDNA method from a few donors. What TCRdb holds here is the immuneACCESS table cut down to in-frame rearrangements. Part of the clones is not present; checked against another copy, under half of the missing clones reflect an unresolved V gene, and the others are unexplained. The V and J calls and clone size were taken over from that table, and D and trimming were inferred from the DNA. A total of about 1 million clones appear in this sample, roughly 80% of them only once. The ten largest clones capture 1.4% of the sample.

The CDR3 measures 11 amino acids from cysteine to phenylalanine. Just the 33-base CDR3 DNA is kept, in frame starting at base 1. The germline V gene sets CDR1 to SGHAT and CDR2 to FQNNGV. At the junction V is shortened by 5 bases and J by 6 bases, with 8 bases in between. What the work shows at the level of the full study, not this receptor alone: Only blood was sampled, and tissue TCR repertoires likely differ from those in blood. Estimated clonotype richness was generally larger for naive than for memory subsets. Pairwise subsampling led to the expectation that sequencing depth would affect the degree of clonotype sharing among donors. Compared with non-shared clonotypes, clonotypes shared by all four sorted-subset donors had higher generation probabilities. Even with the large sequencing depth, rarefaction of the sorted-subset datasets indicated that sequencing was incomplete. The genetic and exposure-history diversity represented was limited by the small number of donors. Approximately 5% of naive CD4, 3.5% of naive CD8, around 2.3% of memory CD4, and 0.4% of memory CD8 clonotypes were shared across a few donors.

As to this clone: The specificity of this receptor is unknown. Per-base quality was not reported, and no clone a single base away is much larger than it.

The donors were healthy, HIV-negative adults with no recently reported acute infections or vaccinations. Every donor was a Caucasian adult living in Nashville, Tennessee, USA. CD4+ T cells were enriched by magnetic negative selection; naive cells were then positively selected on CD45RA, and the negative fraction formed the memory subset. After blood collection by leukapheresis, PBMCs were isolated using Ficoll-Histopaque density gradient centrifugation and then cryopreserved in the vapor phase of liquid nitrogen. Analytical flow cytometry was used to check the purity and quantity of each magnetically sorted T cell population. Each sorted fraction had its genomic DNA isolated and then quantified by UV absorbance on a Nanodrop 2000c.

The sequence is built from TRBV11-2 and TRBJ2-7; a weak D assignment points to TRBD1 (5 bases agree). The sample taken for sequencing was memory CD4+ T cells sorted from blood. The intended sense of this specimen's cell subset or site label: CD45RA-negative fraction. This TCR was sampled from a man younger than 35 in good health. The nucleotide sequence reads TGTGCCAGCAGCCTACAGGTCGAGCAGTACTTC. Protein translation: CASSLQVEQYF.